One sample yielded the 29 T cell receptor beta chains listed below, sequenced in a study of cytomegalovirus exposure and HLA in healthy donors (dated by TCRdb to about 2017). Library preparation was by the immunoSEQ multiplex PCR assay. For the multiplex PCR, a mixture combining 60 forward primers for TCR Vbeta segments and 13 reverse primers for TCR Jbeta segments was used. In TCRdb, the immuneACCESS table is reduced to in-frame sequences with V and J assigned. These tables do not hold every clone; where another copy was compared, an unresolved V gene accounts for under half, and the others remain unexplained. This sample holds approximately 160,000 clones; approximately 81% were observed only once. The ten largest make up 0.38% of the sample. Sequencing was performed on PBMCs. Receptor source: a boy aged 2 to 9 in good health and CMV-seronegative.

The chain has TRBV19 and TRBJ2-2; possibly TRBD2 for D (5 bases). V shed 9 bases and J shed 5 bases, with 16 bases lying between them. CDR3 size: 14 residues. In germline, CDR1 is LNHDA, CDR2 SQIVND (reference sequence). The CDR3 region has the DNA TGTGCCAGCCCCGACACCAGAGGGACCGGGGAGCTGTTTTTT. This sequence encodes CASPDTRGTGELFF.

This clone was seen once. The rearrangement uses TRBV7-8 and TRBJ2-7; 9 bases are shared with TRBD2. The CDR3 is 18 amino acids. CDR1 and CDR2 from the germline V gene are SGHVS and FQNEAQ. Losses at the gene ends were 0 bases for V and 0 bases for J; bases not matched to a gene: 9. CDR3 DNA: TGTGCCAGCAGCTTAGCGCGAACTAGCGGGCCGTCCTCCTACGAGCAGTACTTC. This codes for CASSLARTSGPSSYEQYF.

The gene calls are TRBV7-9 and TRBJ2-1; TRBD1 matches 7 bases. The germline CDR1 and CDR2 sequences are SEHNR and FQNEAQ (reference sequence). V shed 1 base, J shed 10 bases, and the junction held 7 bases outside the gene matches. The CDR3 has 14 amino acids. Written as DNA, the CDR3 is TGTGCCAGCAGCTTAGTACGACAGGGCGGGGAGCAGTTCTTC. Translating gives CASSLVRQGGEQFF.

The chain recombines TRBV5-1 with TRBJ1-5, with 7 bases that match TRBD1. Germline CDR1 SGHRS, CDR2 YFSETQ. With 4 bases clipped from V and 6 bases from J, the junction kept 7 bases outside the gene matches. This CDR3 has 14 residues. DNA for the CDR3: TGCGCCAGCAGCCCCGGGACAGAGGGTCAGCCCCAGCATTTT. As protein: CASSPGTEGQPQHF. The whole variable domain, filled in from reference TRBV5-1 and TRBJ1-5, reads KAGVTQTPRYLIKTRGQQVTLSCSPISGHRSVSWYQQTPGQGLQFLFEYFSETQRNKGNFPGRFSGRQFSNSRSEMNVSTLELGDSALYLCASSPGTEGQPQHFGDGTRLSIL.

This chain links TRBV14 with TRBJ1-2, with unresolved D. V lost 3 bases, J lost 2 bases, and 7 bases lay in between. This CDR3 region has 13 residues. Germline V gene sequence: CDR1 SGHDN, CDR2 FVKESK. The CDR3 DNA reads TGTGCCAGCAGCCAGACAAGAAACTATGGCTACACCTTC. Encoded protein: CASSQTRNYGYTF.

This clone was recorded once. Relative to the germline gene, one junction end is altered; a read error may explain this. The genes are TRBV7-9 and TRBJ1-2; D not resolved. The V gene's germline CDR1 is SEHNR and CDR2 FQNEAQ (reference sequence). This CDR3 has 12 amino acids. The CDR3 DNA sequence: TGTGCCAGCAGCCAATCCCCCCTACTATCGAGCTTC. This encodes CASSQSPLLSSF. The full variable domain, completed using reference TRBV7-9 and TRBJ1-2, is DTGVSQNPRHKITKRGQNVTFRCDPISEHNRLYWYRQTLGQGPEFLTYFQNEAQLEKSRLLSDRFSAERPKGSFSTLEIQRTEQGDSAMYLCASSQSPLLSSFGSGTRLTVV.

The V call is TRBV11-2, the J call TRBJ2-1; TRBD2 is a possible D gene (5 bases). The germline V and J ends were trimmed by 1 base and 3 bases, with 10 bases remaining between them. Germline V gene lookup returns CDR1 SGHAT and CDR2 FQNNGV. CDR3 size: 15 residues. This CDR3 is CASSLGVGNYNEQFF. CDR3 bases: TGTGCCAGCAGCTTAGGGGTCGGGAACTACAATGAGCAGTTCTTC.

CDR3 in amino acids: CAWSLQEAYGYTF. The CDR3 nucleotides read TGTGCCTGGTCGCTGCAGGAGGCCTATGGCTACACCTTC. This chain links TRBV30 with TRBJ1-2; D is uncertain. Germline CDR1 is GTSNPN and CDR2 is SVGIG (reference sequence). The CDR3 extends over 13 amino acids. The V end lost 5 bases, the J end lost 4 bases, and 14 bases lay between the germline ends.

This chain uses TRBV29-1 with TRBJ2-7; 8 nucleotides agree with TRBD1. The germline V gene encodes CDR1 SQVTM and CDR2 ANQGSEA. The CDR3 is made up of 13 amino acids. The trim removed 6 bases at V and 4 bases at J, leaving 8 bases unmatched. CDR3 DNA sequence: TGCAGCGTCAAGGACAGGGAGGCGTACGAGCAGTACTTC. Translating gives CSVKDREAYEQYF.

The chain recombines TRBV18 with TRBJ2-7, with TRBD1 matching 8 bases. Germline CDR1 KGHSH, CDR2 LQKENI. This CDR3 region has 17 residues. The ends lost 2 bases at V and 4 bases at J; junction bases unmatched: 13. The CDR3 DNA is TGTGCCAGCTCACCAGTATACGGGACAGGCGATATTTACGAGCAGTACTTC. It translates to CASSPVYGTGDIYEQYF.

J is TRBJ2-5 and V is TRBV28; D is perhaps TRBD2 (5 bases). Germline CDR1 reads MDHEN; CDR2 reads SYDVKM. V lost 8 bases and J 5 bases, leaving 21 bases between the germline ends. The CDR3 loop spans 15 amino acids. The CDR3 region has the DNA TGTGCCAGCTCCGAAAACGTATTTGGCGGGGAGACCCAGTACTTC. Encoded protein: CASSENVFGGETQYF.

The CDR3 here is CASSPGDTSEKLFF. CDR3 nucleotides: TGTGCCAGCAGCCCTGGGGACACATCTGAAAAACTGTTTTTT. V gene TRBV5-4 combines with J gene TRBJ1-4; D is possibly TRBD1 (6 bases). Per the germline V gene, CDR1 is SGHNT and CDR2 is YYREEE (reference sequence). V shed 4 bases and J shed 7 bases, with 14 bases lying between them. This CDR3 is 14 amino acids long.

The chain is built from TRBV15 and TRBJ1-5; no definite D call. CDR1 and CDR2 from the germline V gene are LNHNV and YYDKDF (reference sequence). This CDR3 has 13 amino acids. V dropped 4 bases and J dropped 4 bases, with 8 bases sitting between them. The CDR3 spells CATSISVNQPQHF. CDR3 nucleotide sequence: TGTGCCACCAGCATTTCAGTGAATCAGCCCCAGCATTTT. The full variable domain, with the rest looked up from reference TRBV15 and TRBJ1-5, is DAMVIQNPRYQVTQFGKPVTLSCSQTLNHNVMYWYQQKSSQAPKLLFHYYDKDFNNEADTPDNFQSRRPNTSFCFLDIRSPGLGDTAMYLCATSISVNQPQHFGDGTRLSIL.

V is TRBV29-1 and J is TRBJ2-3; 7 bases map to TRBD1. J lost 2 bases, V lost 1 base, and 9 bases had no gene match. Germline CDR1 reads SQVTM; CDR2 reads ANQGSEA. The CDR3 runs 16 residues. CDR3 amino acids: CSVEGLGDRNTDTQYF. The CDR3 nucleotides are TGCAGCGTTGAAGGGTTGGGGGACAGAAACACAGATACGCAGTATTTT.

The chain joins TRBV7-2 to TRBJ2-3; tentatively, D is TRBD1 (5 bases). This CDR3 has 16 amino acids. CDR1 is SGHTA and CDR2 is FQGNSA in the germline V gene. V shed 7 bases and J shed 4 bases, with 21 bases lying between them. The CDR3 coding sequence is TGTGCCAGCATCCCGGACATTTTGGGCCCTGCAGATACGCAGTATTTT. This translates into CASIPDILGPADTQYF.

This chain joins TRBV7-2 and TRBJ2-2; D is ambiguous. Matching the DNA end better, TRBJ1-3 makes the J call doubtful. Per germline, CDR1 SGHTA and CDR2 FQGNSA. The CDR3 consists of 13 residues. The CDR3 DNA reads TGTGCCAGCAGCTGGGAGACTGGAAACACCATATATTTT. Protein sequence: CASSWETGNTIYF.

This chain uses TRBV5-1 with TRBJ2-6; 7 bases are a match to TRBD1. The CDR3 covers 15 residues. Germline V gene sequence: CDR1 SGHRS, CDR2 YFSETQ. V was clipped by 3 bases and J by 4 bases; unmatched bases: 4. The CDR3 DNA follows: TGCGCCAGCAGCTCGACAGGGCTGGGGGCCAACGTCCTGACTTTC. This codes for CASSSTGLGANVLTF.

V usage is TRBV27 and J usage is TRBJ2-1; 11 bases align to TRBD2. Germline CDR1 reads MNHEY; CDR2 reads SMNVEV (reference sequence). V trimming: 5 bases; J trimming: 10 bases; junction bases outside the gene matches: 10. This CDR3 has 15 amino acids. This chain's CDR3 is CASSPLAGGPKEQFF. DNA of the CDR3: TGTGCCAGCAGTCCGTTAGCGGGAGGGCCAAAGGAGCAGTTCTTC.

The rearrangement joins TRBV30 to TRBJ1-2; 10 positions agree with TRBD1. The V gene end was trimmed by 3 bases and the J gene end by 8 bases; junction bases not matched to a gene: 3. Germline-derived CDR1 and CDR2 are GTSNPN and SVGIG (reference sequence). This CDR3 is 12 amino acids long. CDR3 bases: TGTGCCTGGAGCCCGGACAGGGGGGGCTACACCTTC. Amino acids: CAWSPDRGGYTF.

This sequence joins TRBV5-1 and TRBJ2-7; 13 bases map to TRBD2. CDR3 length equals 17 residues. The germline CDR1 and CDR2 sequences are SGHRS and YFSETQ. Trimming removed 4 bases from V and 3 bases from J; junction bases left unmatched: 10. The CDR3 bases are TGCGCCAGCAGCGAGGGGACTAGCGGGACCTACTTCTACGAGCAGTACTTC. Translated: CASSEGTSGTYFYEQYF.

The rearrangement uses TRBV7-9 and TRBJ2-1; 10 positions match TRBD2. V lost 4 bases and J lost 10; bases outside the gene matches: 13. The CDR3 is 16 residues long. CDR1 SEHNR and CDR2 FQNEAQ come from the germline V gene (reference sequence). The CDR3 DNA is TGTGCCAGCAGCTGGATACTAGCGGGACCGGCGGTGGAGCAGTTCTTC. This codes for CASSWILAGPAVEQFF.

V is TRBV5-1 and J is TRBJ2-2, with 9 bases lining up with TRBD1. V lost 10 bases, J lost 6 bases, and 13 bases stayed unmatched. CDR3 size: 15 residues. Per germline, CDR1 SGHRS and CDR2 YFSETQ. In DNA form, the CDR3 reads TGCGCCTGCACCAAGGGACAGGGCCATTCCGGGGAGCTGTTTTTT. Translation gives CACTKGQGHSGELFF.

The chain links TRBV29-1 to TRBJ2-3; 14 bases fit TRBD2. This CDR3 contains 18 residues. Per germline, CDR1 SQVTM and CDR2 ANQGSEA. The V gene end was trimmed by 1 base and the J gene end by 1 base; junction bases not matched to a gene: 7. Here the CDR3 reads CSVEGTGTSGRGTDTQYF. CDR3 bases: TGCAGCGTTGAAGGTACCGGGACTAGCGGGAGAGGCACAGATACGCAGTATTTT.

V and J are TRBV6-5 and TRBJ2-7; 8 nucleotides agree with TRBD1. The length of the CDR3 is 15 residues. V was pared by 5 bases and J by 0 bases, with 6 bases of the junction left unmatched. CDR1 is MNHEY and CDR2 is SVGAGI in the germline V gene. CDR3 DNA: TGTGCCAGCAGTACGGGACAGGCGAGCTCCTACGAGCAGTACTTC. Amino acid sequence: CASSTGQASSYEQYF.

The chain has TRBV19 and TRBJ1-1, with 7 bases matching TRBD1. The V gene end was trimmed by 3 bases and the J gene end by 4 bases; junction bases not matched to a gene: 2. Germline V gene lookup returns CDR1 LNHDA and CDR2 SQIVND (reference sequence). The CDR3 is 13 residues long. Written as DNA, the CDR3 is TGTGCCAGTAGTATCCAGGGGGGCACTGAAGCTTTCTTT. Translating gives CASSIQGGTEAFF.

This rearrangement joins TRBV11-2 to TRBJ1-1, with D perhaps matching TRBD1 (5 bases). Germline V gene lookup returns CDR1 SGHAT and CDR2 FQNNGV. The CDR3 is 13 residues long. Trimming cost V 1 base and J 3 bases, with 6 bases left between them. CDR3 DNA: TGTGCCAGCAGCTTAGGCAGGGACACTGAAGCTTTCTTT. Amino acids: CASSLGRDTEAFF. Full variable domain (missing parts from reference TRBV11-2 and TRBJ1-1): EAGVAQSPRYKIIEKRQSVAFWCNPISGHATLYWYQQILGQGPKLLIQFQNNGVVDDSQLPKDRFSAERLKGVDSTLKIQPAKLEDSAVYLCASSLGRDTEAFFGQGTRLTVV.

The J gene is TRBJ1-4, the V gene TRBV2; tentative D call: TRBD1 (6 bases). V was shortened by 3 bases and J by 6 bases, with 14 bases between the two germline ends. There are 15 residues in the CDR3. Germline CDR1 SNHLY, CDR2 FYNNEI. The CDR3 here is CASSDSGTPYEKLFF. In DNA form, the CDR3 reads TGTGCCAGCAGTGATAGCGGGACACCTTATGAAAAACTGTTTTTT.

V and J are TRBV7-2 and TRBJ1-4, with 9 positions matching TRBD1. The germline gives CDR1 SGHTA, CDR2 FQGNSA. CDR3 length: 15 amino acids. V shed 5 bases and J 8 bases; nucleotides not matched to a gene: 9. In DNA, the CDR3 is TGTGCCAGCAGCCTACCGGGGACAGGGTACGAAAAACTGTTTTTT. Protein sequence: CASSLPGTGYEKLFF.

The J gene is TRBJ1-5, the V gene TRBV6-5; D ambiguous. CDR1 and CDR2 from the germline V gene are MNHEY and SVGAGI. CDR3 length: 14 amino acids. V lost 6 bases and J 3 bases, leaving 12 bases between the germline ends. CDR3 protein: CASSSGLLNQPQHF. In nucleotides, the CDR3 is TGTGCCAGCAGCTCCGGACTGCTCAATCAGCCCCAGCATTTT.